This T cell receptor (beta chain) appears in the sequencing data of a study of CD8 T cells in Susac syndrome. CDR1 and CDR2 (germline): DFQATT, SNEGSKA (reference sequence). V was clipped by 5 bases and J by 0 bases, with 14 bases between them. CDR3 length equals 14 residues. An input of about 0.45 to 1 ug of RNA was subjected to reverse transcription using random hexamers. One entry per CDR3 protein, called by TCRdb with MiXCR from the immunoSEQ multiplex PCR reads. Among about 200,000 distinct CDR3 sequences listed, 85% to 95% were seen once. The V call is TRBV20-1, the J call TRBJ2-7; unclear D gene. Sequenced input: CD4+ T cells from PBMCs. The TCR originated in a human donor in good health. This chain's CDR3 is CSAQVWARSYEQYF. In nucleotides, the CDR3 is TGCAGTGCTCAGGTGTGGGCACGCTCCTACGAGCAGTACTTC.